This is a list of T cell receptor beta chains from one sample in a study of control samples from healthy donors and cancer patients. The method was immunoSEQ multiplex PCR; TCRdb's version includes in-frame clones alone and lacks a portion of them. The sample lists approximately 140,000 clones; roughly nine tenths were seen once. Sequenced material: blood. These receptors were taken from a man aged 18 to 29 in good health. The CDR3 runs from the conserved cysteine through the conserved F or W. The D gene is left open where the match is weak. Not every row has a clone size; where given, it reads once, few, many or a size class.

V	J	size	D	DNA	CDR3
TRBV11-2	TRBJ1-2	.	.	TGTGCCAGCACCTGGGACGGAGGCTACACCTTC	CASTWDGGYTF
TRBV4-2	TRBJ1-6	.	.	TGTGCCAGCAGCCCAGACTCGGATTCACCCCTCCACTTT	CASSPDSDSPLHF
TRBV7-2	TRBJ2-1	.	TRBD2	TGTGCCAGCAGCCCGCAGCGGGGGAGCTACAATGAGCAGTTCTTC	CASSPQRGSYNEQFF
TRBV5-4	TRBJ1-4	.	.	TGTGCCAGCAGCTTGGGGGGGGATGAAAAACTGTTTTTT	CASSLGGDEKLFF
TRBV6-5	TRBJ1-2	.	TRBD1	TGTGCCAGCAGGCCAGGGGGATTGGGGTATGGCTACACCTTC	CASRPGGLGYGYTF
TRBV2	TRBJ1-5	.	.	TGTGCCAGCAGGGAGGAGTTAAGTCAGCCCCAGCATTTT	CASREELSQPQHF
TRBV18	TRBJ1-5	.	.	TGTGCCAGCTCACCAGGCCAAGGACAGCCCCAGCATTTT	CASSPGQGQPQHF
TRBV5-1	TRBJ2-3	.	.	TGCGCCAGCAGGGGGGAGGCAGATACGCAGTATTTT	CASRGEADTQYF
TRBV14	TRBJ2-7	.	.	TGTGCCAGCAGCCAAGCCTACGAGCAGTACTTC	CASSQAYEQYF
TRBV30	TRBJ2-5	.	.	TGTGCCTGGAGCCGGGGCCTCCAAGAGACCCAGTACTTC	CAWSRGLQETQYF
TRBV5-3	TRBJ1-6	.	TRBD1	TGTGCCAGAAGCTTAGGGACAGGTGGTTCACCCCTCCACTTT	CARSLGTGGSPLHF
TRBV7-2	TRBJ2-7	.	TRBD1	TGTGCCAGCAGCGTCCCGGGACAGGGGGCCTACGAGCAGTACTTC	CASSVPGQGAYEQYF
TRBV9	TRBJ2-5	.	.	TGTGCCAGCAGCGTAGCACAGCTCCAAGAGACCCAGTACTTC	CASSVAQLQETQYF
TRBV6-2/TRBV6-3	TRBJ1-3	.	.	TGTGCCAGCAGTTACTTTGGGGGGTCGGCAGGAAACACCATATATTTT	CASSYFGGSAGNTIYF
TRBV19	TRBJ2-1	.	TRBD1	TGTGCCAGTAGAACAGGGGGAATAGGTGAGCAGTTCTTC	CASRTGGIGEQFF
TRBV28	TRBJ2-7	.	.	TGTGCCAGCAGTTCCCTTCTGGCACAGGGACTCGAGCAGTACTTC	CASSSLLAQGLEQYF
TRBV3-1/TRBV3-2	TRBJ1-5	.	.	TGTGCCAGCAGCCAAGGACCTAATCAGCCCCAGCATTTT	CASSQGPNQPQHF
TRBV10-3	TRBJ2-5	.	TRBD2	TGTGCCATCAGTGGGACTAGCGGGGGACCACAAGAGACCCAGTACTTC	CAISGTSGGPQETQYF
TRBV5-1	TRBJ1-4	.	TRBD1	TGCGCCAGCAGCCCGGGGACAGGGGAAAAAAAACTGTTTTTT	CASSPGTGEKKLFF
TRBV29-1	TRBJ2-3	.	.	TGCAGCGTGGGCCGTTTGGGTCCAGGGTCCCGCACAGATACGCAGTATTTT	CSVGRLGPGSRTDTQYF
TRBV30	TRBJ2-5	.	.	TGTGCCTGGAGTGGCGGCTCTGAGACCCAGTACTTC	CAWSGGSETQYF
TRBV27	TRBJ2-7	.	.	TGTGCCAGCGTTGAATTAGGGGGGTCAACCTACGAGCAGTACTTC	CASVELGGSTYEQYF
TRBV5-4	TRBJ2-3	.	.	TGTGCCAGCAGGGCCGGGACTTCTAGCACAGATACGCAGTATTTT	CASRAGTSSTDTQYF
TRBV7-3	TRBJ2-3	.	TRBD2	TGTGCCAGCAGCTTAATCCCTAGCGGGAGGGGAGATACGCAGTATTTT	CASSLIPSGRGDTQYF
TRBV9	TRBJ1-2	.	.	TGTGCCAGCAGCGTAGAGGGGGATTTGCGACAGCCTACGTATGGCTACACCTTC	CASSVEGDLRQPTYGYTF
TRBV6-2/TRBV6-3	TRBJ2-1	.	TRBD2	TGTGCCAGCAGTTACAATCCGACTAGCATCGCCTACAATGAGCAGTTCTTC	CASSYNPTSIAYNEQFF
TRBV4-1	TRBJ2-3	.	.	TGCGCCAGCAGCCAAAACGACCCCGTGGAGACAGATACGCAGTATTTT	CASSQNDPVETDTQYF
TRBV6-5	TRBJ1-1	.	.	TGTGCCAGCAGTTACTCAAGGGGGGGGTCTGAAGCTTTCTTT	CASSYSRGGSEAFF
TRBV7-2	TRBJ2-2	.	TRBD1	TGTGCCAGCAGCTTAACAGGGGAAGGGGAGCTGTTTTTT	CASSLTGEGELFF
TRBV18	TRBJ1-1	once	.	TGTGCCAGCTCACCGGAAGGTTGGACTGAAGCTTTCTTT	CASSPEGWTEAFF
TRBV9	TRBJ1-6	.	TRBD1	TGTGCCAGCAGCGTAGACACAGGGGTAGCTTCACCCCTCCACTTT	CASSVDTGVASPLHF
TRBV9	TRBJ1-3	.	.	TGTGCCAGCAGCGTAGGATCGGACACAATCCCTGGAAACACCATATATTTT	CASSVGSDTIPGNTIYF
TRBV5-1	TRBJ2-3	.	.	TGCGCCAGCAGCCGAGGAGCGGATACGCAGTATTTT	CASSRGADTQYF
TRBV29-1	TRBJ2-5	.	.	TGCAGCGTTTGGGGATTCCAAGAGACCCAGTACTTC	CSVWGFQETQYF
TRBV5-1	TRBJ1-2	once	.	TGCGCCAGCAGCTTGGCTAGGGATGGCTACACCTTC	CASSLARDGYTF
TRBV2	TRBJ1-1	.	TRBD1	TGTGCCAGCAGGGAACAGGGGGAAGGGCCTGAAGCTTTCTTT	CASREQGEGPEAFF
TRBV19	TRBJ2-2	.	TRBD1	TGTGCCAGTAGTCCCGACAGGGGGTTTAACACCGGGGAGCTGTTTTTT	CASSPDRGFNTGELFF
TRBV7-3	TRBJ1-1	.	.	TGTGCCAGCAGCTTAAGTGGAGTGAACACTGAAGCTTTCTTT	CASSLSGVNTEAFF
TRBV2	TRBJ2-1	once	.	TGTGCCAGCAGTGAAGGGCAGGTACAATTCTCTGAGCAGTTCTTC	CASSEGQVQFSEQFF
TRBV28	TRBJ2-1	.	TRBD2	TGTGCCAGCAGGCAGCACCTAAGGGAGGGTGAGCAGTTCTTC	CASRQHLREGEQFF
TRBV7-9	TRBJ1-1	.	.	TGTGCCAGCAGCTCCTCTCCGGAAGCTTTCTTT	CASSSSPEAFF
TRBV4-1	TRBJ2-7	.	TRBD2	TGCGCCAGCAGCTACTTGGAGACTAGCGGGGGGGCCCCCTACGAGCAGTACTTC	CASSYLETSGGAPYEQYF
TRBV18	TRBJ1-1	.	.	TGTGCCAGCTCACCGGAAATAGGGACGAACACTGAAGCTTTCTTT	CASSPEIGTNTEAFF